The 3 T cell receptor beta chains reported below all come from one sample, sequenced in a study of blood T cell repertoires in COVID-19. Generated by immunoSEQ multiplex PCR, the TCRdb table keeps only in-frame clones and is missing some. The data show around 140,000 clones, 70% to 90% seen once. Source material: peripheral blood. These receptor sequences come from a human donor with acute or convalescent COVID-19. The donor label of this sample is uncertain.

This clone has only one observation. The chain couples TRBV18 to TRBJ2-5; perhaps TRBD2 as D (6 bases). V gave up 0 bases and J gave up 4 bases, with 6 bases separating them. The germline V gene encodes CDR1 KGHSH and CDR2 LQKENI. The CDR3 totals 13 residues. DNA of the CDR3: TGTGCCAGCTCACCACCGGGGGGAGAGACCCAGTACTTC. Residues: CASSPPGGETQYF.

J is TRBJ1-6 and V is TRBV11-2; D remains ambiguous. From germline, CDR1 is SGHAT and CDR2 FQNNGV. Deletions cut 2 bases from V and 8 bases from J, with 10 bases between. This CDR3 region has 14 residues. The CDR3 DNA is TGTGCCAGCAGCTTAAATATAGCGGATTCACCCCTCCACTTT. Protein product: CASSLNIADSPLHF.

This chain connects TRBV6-2 or TRBV6-3 to TRBJ2-7, with TRBD2 as a possible D gene (6 bases). In germline, CDR1 is MNHEY, CDR2 SVGEGT. The ends were cut back, 5 bases at V and 3 bases at J, with 14 bases in the middle. The CDR3 loop spans 14 amino acids. The CDR3 DNA sequence: TGTGCCAGCAGTCACGCGGCGGGAAACTACGAGCAGTACGTC. Translating gives CASSHAAGNYEQYV.